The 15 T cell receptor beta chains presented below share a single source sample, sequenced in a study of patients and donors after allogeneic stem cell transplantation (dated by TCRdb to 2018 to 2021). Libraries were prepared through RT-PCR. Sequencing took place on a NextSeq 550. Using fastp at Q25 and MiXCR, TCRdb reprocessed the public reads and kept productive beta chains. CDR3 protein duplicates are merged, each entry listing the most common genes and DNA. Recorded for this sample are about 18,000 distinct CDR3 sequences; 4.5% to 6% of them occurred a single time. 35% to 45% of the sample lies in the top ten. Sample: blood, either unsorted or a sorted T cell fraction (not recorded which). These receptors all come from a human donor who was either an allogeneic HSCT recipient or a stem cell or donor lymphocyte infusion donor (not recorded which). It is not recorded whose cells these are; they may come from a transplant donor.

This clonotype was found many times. CDR3 protein: CASSLGGSANTQYF. For the CDR3, the DNA is TGTGCCAGCAGTTTAGGGGGGAGCGCGAATACGCAGTATTTT. The V call is TRBV28, the J call TRBJ2-3, with D maybe TRBD2 (6 bases). The CDR3 is 14 residues long. Trimming took off 2 bases at V and 7 bases at J, with 13 bases between the two ends. Germline CDR1 reads MDHEN; CDR2 reads SYDVKM. Complete variable domain (other parts from reference TRBV28 and TRBJ2-3): DVKVTQSSRYLVKRTGEKVFLECVQDMDHENMFWYRQDPGLGLRLIYFSYDVKMKEKGDIPEGYSVSREKKERFSLILESASTNQTSMYLCASSLGGSANTQYFGPGTRLTVL.

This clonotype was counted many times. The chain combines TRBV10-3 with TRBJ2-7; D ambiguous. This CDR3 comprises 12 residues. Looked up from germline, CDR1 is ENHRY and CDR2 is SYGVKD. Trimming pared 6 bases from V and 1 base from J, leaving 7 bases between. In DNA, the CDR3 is TGTGCCATCAGGGGCAGTTCCTACGAGCAGTACTTC. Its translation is CAIRGSSYEQYF.

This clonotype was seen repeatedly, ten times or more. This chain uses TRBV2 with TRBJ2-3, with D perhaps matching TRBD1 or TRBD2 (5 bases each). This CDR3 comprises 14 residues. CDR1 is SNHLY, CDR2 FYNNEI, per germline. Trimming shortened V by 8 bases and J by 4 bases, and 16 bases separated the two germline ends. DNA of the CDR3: TGTGCCAGCCGAGCCGGGACCTCGGCAGATACGCAGTATTTT. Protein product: CASRAGTSADTQYF.

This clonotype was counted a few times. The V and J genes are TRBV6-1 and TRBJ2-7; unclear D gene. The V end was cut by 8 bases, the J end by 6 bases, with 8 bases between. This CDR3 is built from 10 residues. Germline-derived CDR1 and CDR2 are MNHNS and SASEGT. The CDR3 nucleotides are TGTGCCAGCGGAGAATTCGAGCAGTACTTC. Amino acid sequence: CASGEFEQYF.

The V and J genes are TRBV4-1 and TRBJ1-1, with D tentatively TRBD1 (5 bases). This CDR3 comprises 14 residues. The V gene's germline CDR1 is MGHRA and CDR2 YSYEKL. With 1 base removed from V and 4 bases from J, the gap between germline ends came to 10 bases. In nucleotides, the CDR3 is TGCGCCAGCAGCCAAGTTTTGGGGGGCACTGAAGCTTTCTTT. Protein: CASSQVLGGTEAFF.

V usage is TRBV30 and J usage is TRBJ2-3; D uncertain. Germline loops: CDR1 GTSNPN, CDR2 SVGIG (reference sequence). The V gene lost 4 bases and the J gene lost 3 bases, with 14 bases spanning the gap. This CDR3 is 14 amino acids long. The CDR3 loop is CAWKSRVSTDTQYF. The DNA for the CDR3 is TGTGCCTGGAAAAGCCGCGTATCAACAGATACGCAGTATTTT.

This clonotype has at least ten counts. CDR3 coding DNA: TGTGCCAGCAGCTCGTCCGCCAGGGGAGGGGAGACCCAGTACTTC. Translation: CASSSSARGGETQYF. V gene TRBV7-9 combines with J gene TRBJ2-5; tentative D call: TRBD2 (7 bases). Germline assignment: CDR1 SEHNR and CDR2 FQNEAQ (reference sequence). V lost 4 bases to trimming and J lost 5 bases, with 17 bases between them. This CDR3 spans 15 amino acids.

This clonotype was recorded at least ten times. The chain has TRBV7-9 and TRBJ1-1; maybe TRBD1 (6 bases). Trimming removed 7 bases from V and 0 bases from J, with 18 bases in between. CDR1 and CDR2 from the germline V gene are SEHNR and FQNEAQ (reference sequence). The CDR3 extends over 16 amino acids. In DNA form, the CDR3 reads TGTGCCAGCAACCCCGGCGGGGGGCGCGTGAACACTGAAGCTTTCTTT. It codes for CASNPGGGRVNTEAFF.

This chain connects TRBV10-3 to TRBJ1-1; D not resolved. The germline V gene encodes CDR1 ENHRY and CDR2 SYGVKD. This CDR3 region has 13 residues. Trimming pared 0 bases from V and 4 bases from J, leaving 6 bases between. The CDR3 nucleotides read TGTGCCATCAGTGAGTCCGGGCGCACTGAAGCTTTCTTT. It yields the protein CAISESGRTEAFF.

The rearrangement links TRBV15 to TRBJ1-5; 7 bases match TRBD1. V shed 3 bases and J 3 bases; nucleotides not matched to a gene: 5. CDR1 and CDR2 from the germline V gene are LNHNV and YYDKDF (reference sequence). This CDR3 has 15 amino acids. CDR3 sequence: CATSRGTGANQPQHF. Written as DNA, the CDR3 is TGTGCCACCAGCAGGGGCACAGGGGCCAATCAGCCCCAGCATTTT.

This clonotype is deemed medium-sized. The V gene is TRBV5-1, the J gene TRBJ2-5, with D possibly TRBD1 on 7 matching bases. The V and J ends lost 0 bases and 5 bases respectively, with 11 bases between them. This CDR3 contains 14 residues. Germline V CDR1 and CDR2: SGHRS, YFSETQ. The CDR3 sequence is CASSLGTGGETQYF. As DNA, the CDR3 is TGCGCCAGCAGCTTGGGGACAGGAGGGGAGACCCAGTACTTC.

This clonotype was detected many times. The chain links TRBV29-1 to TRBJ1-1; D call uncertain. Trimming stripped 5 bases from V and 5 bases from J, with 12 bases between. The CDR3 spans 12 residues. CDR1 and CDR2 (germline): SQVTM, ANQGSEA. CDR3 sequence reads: CSVNRQGTEAFF. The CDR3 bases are TGCAGCGTTAATAGGCAAGGAACTGAAGCTTTCTTT.

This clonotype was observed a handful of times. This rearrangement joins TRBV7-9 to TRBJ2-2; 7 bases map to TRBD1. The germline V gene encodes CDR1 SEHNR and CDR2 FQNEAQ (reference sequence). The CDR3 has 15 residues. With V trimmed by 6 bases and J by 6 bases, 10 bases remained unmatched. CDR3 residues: CASRGPGQLAGELFF. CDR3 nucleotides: TGTGCCAGCAGGGGACCGGGACAGCTGGCCGGGGAGCTGTTTTTT.

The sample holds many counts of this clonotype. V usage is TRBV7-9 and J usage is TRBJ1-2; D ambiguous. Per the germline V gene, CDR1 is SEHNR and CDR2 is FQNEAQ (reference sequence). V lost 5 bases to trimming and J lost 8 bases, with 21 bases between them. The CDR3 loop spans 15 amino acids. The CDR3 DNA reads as TGTGCCAGCAGCCACGGACTACTCGTTGGTGGCGGCTACACCTTC. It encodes CASSHGLLVGGGYTF. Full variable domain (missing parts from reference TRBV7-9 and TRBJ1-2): DTGVSQNPRHKITKRGQNVTFRCDPISEHNRLYWYRQTLGQGPEFLTYFQNEAQLEKSRLLSDRFSAERPKGSFSTLEIQRTEQGDSAMYLCASSHGLLVGGGYTFGSGTRLTVV.

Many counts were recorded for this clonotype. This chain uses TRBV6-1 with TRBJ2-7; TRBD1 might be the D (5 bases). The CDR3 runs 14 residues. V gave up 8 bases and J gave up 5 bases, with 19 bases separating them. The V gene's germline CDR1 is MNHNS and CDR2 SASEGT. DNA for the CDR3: TGTGCCAGCGTCCAGTACTTAACAGGCGACGAGCAGTACTTC. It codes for CASVQYLTGDEQYF.